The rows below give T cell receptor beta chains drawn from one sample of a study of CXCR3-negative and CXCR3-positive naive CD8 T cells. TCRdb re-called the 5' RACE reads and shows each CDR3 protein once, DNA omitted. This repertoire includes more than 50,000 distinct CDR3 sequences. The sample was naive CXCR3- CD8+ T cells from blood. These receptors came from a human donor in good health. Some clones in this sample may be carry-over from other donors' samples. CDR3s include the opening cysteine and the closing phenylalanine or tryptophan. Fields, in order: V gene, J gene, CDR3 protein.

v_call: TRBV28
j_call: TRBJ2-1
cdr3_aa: CASSLSDDEQFF

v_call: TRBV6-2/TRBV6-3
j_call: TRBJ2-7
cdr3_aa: CASSYGGFSYEQYF

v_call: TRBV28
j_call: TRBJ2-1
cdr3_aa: CASSFWAGRNEQFF

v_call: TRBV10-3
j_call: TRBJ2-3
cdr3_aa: CAIKAEPTSTDTQYF

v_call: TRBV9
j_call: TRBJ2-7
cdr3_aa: CASSEKSGDFYEQYF

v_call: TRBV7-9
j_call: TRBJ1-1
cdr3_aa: CASSPGGTTEAFF

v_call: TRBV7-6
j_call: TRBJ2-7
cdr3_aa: CASSFGTSGTYEQYF

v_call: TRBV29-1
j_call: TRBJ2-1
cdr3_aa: CSVQASHEQFF

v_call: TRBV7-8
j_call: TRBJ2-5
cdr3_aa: CASSLEGGVGETQYF

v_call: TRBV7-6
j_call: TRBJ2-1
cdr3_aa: CASSLALHSTGNEQFF

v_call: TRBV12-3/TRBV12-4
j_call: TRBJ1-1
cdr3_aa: CASSILFTEAFF

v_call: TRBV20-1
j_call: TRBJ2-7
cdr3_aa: CSARIPRDRGIYEQYF

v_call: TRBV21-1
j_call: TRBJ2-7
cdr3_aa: CASSNGRGPGYEQYF

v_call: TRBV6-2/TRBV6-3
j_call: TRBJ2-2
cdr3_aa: CASSKMTESSVAGELFF

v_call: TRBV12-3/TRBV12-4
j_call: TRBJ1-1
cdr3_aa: CATKQGWDTEAFF

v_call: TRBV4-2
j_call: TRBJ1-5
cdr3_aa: CASSQGSNQPQHF

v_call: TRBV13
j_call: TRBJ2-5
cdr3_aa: CASSPYGLGQETQYF

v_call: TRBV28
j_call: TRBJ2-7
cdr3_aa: CASSWSGTSYEQYF